This TCR beta chain was retrieved from a study of cytomegalovirus exposure and HLA in healthy donors. Across the study: Genotyping showed less than 85% of roughly 390 donors falling in the Caucasian-associated ancestry cluster.

General study findings and limits: There were some public TCRs occurring in many donors, but most TCR sequences were rare. High sensitivity and specificity were reportedly achieved when the classifier diagnosed cytomegalovirus status.

A single count supports this clone. What it binds is unknown. Germline CDR1 reads MNHEY; CDR2 reads SMNVEV (reference sequence). CDR3 length: 15 residues. The ends were cut back, 10 bases at V and 0 bases at J, with 16 bases in the middle. The PCR had 60 Vbeta and 13 Jbeta primers. Measured with immunoSEQ multiplex PCR; TCRdb has only the in-frame clones, and not every one. Among 150,000 to 250,000 clones listed, 70% to 90% were seen once. This rearrangement joins TRBV27 to TRBJ2-1, with D unclear. Sequences were obtained from PBMCs. The sequence was obtained from a woman aged 50 to 65 in good health and CMV-seronegative. This chain's CDR3 is CATAEATSSYNEQFF. The CDR3 bases are TGTGCCACTGCAGAGGCTACGAGCTCCTACAATGAGCAGTTCTTC.